Included here is one T cell receptor beta chain sequence, with context. The antigen remains undetermined. These data belong to a study of shared clonotypes between healthy human individuals. Study summary: A donor's plate count was three for CD4 naive and three for CD4 memory; CD8 naive had two and CD8 memory one. General observations from the study: The small donor group covered limited genetic and exposure diversity. The sharing of 4.5% to 5% of naive CD4 clonotypes was seen across several donors.

CDR1 MNHEY and CDR2 SMNVEV come from the germline V gene (reference sequence). This CDR3 is built from 16 residues. Trimming left V 1 base short and J 2 bases short, with 12 bases between. Naivety among CD8 cells was defined by CD45RO negativity and positive CCR7 selection, thereby excluding terminally differentiated effector memory CD45RA+ cells. In the authors' workflow: In the immunoSEQ data, sequences were junction-only and lacked quality scores, so filtering differed. This table comes from immunoSEQ multiplex PCR, and its TCRdb copy is limited to in-frame clones, with some not included. V, J and clone size derive from that table, while D and trimming were established from the DNA sequence. The sample holds around 2,000,000 clones; just over 90% are singletons and the top ten take 1.5% to 2%.

The chain links TRBV27 to TRBJ1-5; tentatively, D is TRBD1 (6 bases). The TCR originated in a man aged 18 to 30 in good health. Some clones in this sample may be carry-over from other donors' samples. The sample consisted of naive CD8+ T cells from PBMCs. The CDR3 region has the DNA TGTGCCAGCAGTTTATATTCAGGGGTGGGCAATCAGCCCCAGCATTTT. It codes for CASSLYSGVGNQPQHF.